This T cell receptor (beta chain) derives from a study of identical twins. Points from the study as a whole: Clonotypes of the beta chain that were abundant in cord blood carried fewer insertions (memory repertoires showed none).

Template switching created a universal primer site, and the cDNA included unique molecular identifiers. Using its own MiXCR run on the 5' RACE reads, TCRdb lists one record per CDR3 protein. The table shows 1.5 million to 2 million distinct CDR3 sequences, with about 30% occurring only once. J gave up 3 bases and V 8 bases, and 1 base lay outside the gene matches. CDR1 SNHLY and CDR2 FYNNEI come from the germline V gene. The CDR3 is 13 residues long. With respect to this clonotype: The target antigen is unknown.

The sample consisted of cord blood. This receptor was identified in a newborn girl in good health. The chain recombines TRBV2 with TRBJ2-3; 11 bases match TRBD2. This chain's CDR3 is CASASGGTDTQYF. For the CDR3, the DNA is TGTGCCAGCGCTAGCGGGGGGACAGATACGCAGTATTTT.